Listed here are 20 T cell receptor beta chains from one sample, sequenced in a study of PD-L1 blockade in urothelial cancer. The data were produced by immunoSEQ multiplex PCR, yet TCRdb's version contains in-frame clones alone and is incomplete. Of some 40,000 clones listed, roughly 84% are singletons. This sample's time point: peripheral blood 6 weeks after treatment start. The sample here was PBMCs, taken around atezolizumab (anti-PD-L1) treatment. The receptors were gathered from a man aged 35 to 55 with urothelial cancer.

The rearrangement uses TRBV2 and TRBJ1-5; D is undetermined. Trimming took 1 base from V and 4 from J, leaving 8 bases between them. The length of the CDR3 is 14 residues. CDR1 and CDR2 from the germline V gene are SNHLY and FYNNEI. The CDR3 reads CASSEERGNQPQHF. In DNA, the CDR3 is TGTGCCAGCAGTGAAGAGCGAGGGAATCAGCCCCAGCATTTT.

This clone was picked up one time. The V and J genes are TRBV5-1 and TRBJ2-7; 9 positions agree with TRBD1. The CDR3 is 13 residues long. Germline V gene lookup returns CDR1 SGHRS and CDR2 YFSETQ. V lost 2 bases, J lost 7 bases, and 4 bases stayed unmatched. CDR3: CASSLGQGWEQYF. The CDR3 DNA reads TGCGCCAGCAGCTTAGGACAGGGGTGGGAGCAGTACTTC.

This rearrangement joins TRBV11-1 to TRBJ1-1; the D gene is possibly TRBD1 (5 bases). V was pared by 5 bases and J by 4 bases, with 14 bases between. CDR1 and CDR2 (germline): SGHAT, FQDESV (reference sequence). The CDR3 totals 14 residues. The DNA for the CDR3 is TGTGCCAGCAGCGGAACAGGATTCGGCACTGAAGCTTTCTTT. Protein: CASSGTGFGTEAFF.

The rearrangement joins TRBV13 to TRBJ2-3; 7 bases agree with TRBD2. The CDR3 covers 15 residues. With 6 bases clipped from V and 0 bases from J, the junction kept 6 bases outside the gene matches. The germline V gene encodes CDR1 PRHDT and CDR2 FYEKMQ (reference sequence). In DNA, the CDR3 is TGTGCCAGCAGAAGGGAGGGCGCTAGCACAGATACGCAGTATTTT. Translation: CASRREGASTDTQYF.

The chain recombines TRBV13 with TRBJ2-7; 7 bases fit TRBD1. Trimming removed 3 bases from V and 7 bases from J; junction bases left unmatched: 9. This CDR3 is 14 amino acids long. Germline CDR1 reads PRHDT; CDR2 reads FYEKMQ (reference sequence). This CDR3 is CASSFGQVPREQYF. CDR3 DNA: TGTGCCAGCAGCTTCGGACAGGTTCCACGGGAGCAGTACTTC.

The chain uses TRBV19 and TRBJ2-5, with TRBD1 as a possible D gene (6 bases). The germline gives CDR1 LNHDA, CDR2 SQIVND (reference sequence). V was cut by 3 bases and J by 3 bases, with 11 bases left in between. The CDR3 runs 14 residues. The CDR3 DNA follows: TGTGCCAGTAGTATGATAGGGGGAAAAGAGACCCAGTACTTC. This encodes CASSMIGGKETQYF.

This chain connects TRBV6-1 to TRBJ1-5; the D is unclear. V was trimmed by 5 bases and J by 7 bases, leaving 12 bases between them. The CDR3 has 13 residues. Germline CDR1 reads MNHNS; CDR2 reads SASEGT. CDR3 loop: CASSKELSQPQHF. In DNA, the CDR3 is TGTGCCAGCAGTAAAGAGTTAAGCCAGCCCCAGCATTTT.

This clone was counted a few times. The CDR3 protein is CASTNSGTGETQYF. CDR3 bases: TGTGCCAGCACCAACTCCGGGACAGGAGAGACCCAGTACTTC. The V gene is TRBV7-2, the J gene TRBJ2-5; TRBD1 aligns across 8 bases. This CDR3 has 14 amino acids. Germline assignment: CDR1 SGHTA and CDR2 FQGNSA. J gave up 4 bases and V 7 bases, and 8 bases lay outside the gene matches.

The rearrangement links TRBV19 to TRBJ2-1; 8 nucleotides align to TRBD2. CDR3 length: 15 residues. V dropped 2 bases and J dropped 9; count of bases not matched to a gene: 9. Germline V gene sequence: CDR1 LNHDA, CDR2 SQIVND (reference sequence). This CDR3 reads CASSIQAGDWGEQFF. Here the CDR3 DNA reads TGTGCCAGTAGTATACAAGCGGGAGATTGGGGTGAGCAGTTCTTC.

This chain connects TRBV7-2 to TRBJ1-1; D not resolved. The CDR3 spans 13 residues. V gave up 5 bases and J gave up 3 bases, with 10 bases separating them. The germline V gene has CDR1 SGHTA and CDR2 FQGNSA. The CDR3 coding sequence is TGTGCCAGCAGCCAACAGTGGGACACTGAAGCTTTCTTT. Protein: CASSQQWDTEAFF.

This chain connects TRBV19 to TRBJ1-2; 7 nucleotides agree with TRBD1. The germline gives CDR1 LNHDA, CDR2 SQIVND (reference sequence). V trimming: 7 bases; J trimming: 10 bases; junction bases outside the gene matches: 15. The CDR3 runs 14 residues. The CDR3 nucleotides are TGTGCCAGTATGACCTCGGACAGGTTGAGTGACTACACCTTC. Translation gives CASMTSDRLSDYTF.

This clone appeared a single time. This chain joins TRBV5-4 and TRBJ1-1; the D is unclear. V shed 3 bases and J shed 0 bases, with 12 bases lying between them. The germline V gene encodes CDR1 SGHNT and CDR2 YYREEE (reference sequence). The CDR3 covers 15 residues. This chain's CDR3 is CASSSTPRMNTEAFF. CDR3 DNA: TGTGCCAGCAGCTCTACACCTAGAATGAACACTGAAGCTTTCTTT. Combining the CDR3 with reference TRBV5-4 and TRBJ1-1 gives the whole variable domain ETGVTQSPTHLIKTRGQQVTLRCSSQSGHNTVSWYQQALGQGPQFIFQYYREEENGRGNFPPRFSGLQFPNYSSELNVNALELDDSALYLCASSSTPRMNTEAFFGQGTRLTVV.

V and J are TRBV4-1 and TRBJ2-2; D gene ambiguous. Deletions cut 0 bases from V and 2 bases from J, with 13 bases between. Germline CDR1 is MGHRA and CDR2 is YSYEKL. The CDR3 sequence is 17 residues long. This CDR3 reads CASSQERSFANTGELFF. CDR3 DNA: TGCGCCAGCAGCCAAGAGAGGAGCTTCGCTAACACCGGGGAGCTGTTTTTT.

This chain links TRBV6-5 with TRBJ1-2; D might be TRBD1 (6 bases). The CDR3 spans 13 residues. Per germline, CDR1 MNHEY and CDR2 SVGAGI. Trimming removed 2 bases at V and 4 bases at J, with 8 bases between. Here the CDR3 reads CASSYGQLYGYTF. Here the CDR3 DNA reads TGTGCCAGCAGTTACGGACAGCTCTATGGCTACACCTTC.

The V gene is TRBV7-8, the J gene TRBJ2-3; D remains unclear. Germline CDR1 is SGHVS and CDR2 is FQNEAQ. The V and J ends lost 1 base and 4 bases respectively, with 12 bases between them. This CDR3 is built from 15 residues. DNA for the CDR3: TGTGCCAGCAGCTTAGGGAATAATCGGGCAGATACGCAGTATTTT. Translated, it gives CASSLGNNRADTQYF. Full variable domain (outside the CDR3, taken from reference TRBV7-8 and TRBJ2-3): GAGVSQSPRYKVAKRGQDVALRCDPISGHVSLFWYQQALGQGPEFLTYFQNEAQLDKSGLPSDRFFAERPEGSVSTLKIQRTQQEDSAVYLCASSLGNNRADTQYFGPGTRLTVL.

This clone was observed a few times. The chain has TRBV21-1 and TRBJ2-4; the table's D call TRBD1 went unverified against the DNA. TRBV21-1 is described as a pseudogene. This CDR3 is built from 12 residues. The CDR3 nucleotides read TGTGCCAGCACCAGGGGGAGAAACATTCAGTACTTC. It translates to CASTRGRNIQYF.

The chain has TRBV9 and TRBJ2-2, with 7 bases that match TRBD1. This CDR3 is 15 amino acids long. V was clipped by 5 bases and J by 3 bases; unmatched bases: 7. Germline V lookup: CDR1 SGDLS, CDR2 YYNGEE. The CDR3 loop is CASRGDRGYTGELFF. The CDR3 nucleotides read TGTGCCAGCAGGGGGGACAGAGGTTACACCGGGGAGCTGTTTTTT.

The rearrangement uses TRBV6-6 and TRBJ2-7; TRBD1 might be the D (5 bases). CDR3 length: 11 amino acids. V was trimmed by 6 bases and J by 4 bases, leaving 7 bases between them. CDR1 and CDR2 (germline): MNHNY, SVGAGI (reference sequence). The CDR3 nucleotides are TGTGCCAGCAGCGCAGGGTACGAGCAGTACTTC. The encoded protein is CASSAGYEQYF.

CDR3 region: CASSERTGGNTIYF. The CDR3 nucleotides are TGTGCCAGCAGTGAACGGACAGGGGGAAACACCATATATTTT. The chain uses TRBV25-1 and TRBJ1-3; 8 positions match TRBD1. Germline values: CDR1 MGHDK, CDR2 SYGVNS. V was pared by 2 bases and J by 4 bases, with 1 base of the junction left unmatched. The CDR3 loop spans 14 amino acids.

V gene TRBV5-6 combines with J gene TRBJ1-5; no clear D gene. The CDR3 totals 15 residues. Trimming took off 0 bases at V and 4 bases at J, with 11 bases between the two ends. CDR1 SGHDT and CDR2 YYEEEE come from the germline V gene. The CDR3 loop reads CASSLGSLENQPQHF. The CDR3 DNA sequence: TGTGCCAGCAGCTTGGGCAGTCTAGAGAATCAGCCCCAGCATTTT.